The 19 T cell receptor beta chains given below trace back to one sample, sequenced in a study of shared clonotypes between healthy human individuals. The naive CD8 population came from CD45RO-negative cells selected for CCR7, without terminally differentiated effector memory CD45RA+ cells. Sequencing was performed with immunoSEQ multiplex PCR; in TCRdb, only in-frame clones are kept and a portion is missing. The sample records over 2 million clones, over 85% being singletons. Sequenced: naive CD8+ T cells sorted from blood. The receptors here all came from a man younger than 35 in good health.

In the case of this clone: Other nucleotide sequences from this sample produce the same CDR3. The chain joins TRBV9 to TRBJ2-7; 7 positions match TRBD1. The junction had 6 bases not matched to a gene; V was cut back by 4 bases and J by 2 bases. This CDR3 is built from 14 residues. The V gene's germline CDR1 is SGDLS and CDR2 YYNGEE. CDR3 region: CASSLGQATYEQYF. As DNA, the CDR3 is TGTGCCAGCAGCCTCGGACAGGCCACCTACGAGCAGTACTTC.

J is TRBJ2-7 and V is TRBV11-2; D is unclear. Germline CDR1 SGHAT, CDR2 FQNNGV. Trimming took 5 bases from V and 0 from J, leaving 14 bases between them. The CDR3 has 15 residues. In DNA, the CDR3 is TGTGCCAGCAGCGGTCAGCTCGATAGCTCCTACGAGCAGTACTTC. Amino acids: CASSGQLDSSYEQYF.

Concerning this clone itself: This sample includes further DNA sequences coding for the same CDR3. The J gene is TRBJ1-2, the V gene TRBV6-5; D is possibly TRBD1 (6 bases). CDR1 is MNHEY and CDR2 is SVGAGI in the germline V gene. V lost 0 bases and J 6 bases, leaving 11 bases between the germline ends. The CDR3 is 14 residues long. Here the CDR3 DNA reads TGTGCCAGCAGTTACTCGGAAGGGGGTGATGGCTACACCTTC. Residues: CASSYSEGGDGYTF.

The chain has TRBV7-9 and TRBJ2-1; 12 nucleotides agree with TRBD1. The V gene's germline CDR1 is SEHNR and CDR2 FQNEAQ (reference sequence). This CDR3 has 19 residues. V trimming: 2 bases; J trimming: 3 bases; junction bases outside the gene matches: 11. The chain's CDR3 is CASSLTGTGGRMNYNEQFF. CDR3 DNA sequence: TGTGCCAGCAGCTTAACTGGGACAGGGGGCCGGATGAACTACAATGAGCAGTTCTTC.

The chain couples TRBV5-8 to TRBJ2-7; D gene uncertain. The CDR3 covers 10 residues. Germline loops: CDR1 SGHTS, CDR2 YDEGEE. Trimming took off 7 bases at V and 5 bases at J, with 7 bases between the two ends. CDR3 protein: CASGLHEQYF. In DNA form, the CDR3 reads TGTGCCAGCGGCCTCCACGAGCAGTACTTC.

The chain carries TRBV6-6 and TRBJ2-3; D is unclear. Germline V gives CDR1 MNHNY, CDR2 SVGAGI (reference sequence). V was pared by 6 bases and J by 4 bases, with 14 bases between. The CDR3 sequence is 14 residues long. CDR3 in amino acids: CASSPTTSSDTQYF. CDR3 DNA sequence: TGTGCCAGCAGCCCTACTACTTCTTCAGATACGCAGTATTTT.

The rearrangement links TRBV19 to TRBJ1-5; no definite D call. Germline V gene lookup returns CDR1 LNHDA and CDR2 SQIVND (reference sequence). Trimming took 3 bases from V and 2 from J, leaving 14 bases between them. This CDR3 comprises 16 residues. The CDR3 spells CASSIAGISGNQPQHF. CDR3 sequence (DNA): TGTGCCAGTAGTATTGCCGGGATCAGCGGCAATCAGCCCCAGCATTTT.

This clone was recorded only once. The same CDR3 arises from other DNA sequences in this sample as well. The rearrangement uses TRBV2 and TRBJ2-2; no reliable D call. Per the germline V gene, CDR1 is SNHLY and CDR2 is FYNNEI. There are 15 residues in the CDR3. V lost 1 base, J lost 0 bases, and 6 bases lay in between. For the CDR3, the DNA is TGTGCCAGCAGTGAAGGGGTAACGAACACCGGGGAGCTGTTTTTT. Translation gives CASSEGVTNTGELFF.

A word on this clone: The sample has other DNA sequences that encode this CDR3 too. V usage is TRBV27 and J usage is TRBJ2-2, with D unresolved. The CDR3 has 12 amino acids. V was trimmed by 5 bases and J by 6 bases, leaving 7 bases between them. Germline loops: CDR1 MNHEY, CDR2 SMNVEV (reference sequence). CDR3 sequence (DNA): TGTGCCAGCAGTCCATTACCCGGGGAGCTGTTTTTT. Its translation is CASSPLPGELFF.

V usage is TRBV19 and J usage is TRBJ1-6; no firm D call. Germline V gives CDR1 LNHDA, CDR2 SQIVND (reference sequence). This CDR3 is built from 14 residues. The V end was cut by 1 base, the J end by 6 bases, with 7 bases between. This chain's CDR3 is CASSIGNSNSPLHF. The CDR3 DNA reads TGTGCCAGTAGTATAGGGAACAGTAATTCACCCCTCCACTTT.

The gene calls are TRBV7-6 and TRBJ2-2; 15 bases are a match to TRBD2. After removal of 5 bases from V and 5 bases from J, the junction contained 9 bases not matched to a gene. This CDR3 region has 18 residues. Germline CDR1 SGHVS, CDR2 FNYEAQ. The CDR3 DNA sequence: TGTGCCAGCAGCCCTCGGACTAGCGGGAGGGCCGTAACCGGGGAGCTGTTTTTT. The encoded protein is CASSPRTSGRAVTGELFF.

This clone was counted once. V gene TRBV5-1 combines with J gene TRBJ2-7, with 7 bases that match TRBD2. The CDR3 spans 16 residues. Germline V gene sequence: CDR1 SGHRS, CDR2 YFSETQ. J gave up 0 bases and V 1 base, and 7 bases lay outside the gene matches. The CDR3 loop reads CASSLRWEGPSYEQYF. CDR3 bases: TGCGCCAGCAGCTTGAGGTGGGAGGGCCCCTCCTACGAGCAGTACTTC.

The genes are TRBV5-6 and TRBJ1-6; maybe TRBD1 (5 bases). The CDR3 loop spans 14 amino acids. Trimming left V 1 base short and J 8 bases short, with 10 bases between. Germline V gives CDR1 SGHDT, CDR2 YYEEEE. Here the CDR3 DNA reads TGTGCCAGCAGCTTGCAGGGCTGGGATTCACCCCTCCACTTT. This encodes CASSLQGWDSPLHF. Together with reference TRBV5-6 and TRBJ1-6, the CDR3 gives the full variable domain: DAGVTQSPTHLIKTRGQQVTLRCSPKSGHDTVSWYQQALGQGPQFIFQYYEEEERQRGNFPDRFSGHQFPNYSSELNVNALLLGDSALYLCASSLQGWDSPLHFGNGTRLTVT.

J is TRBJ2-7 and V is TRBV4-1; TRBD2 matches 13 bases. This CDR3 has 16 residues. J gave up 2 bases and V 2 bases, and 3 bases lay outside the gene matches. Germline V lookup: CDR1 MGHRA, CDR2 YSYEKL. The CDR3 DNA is TGCGCCAGCAGCCAAACACTAGCGGGGGGGACCTACGAGCAGTACTTC. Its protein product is CASSQTLAGGTYEQYF.

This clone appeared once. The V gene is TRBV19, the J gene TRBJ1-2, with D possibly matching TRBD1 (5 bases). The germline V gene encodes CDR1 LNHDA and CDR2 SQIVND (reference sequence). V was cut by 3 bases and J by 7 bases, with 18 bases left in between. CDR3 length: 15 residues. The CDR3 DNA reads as TGTGCCAGTAGTATTTTTTATTCTGAGGGGCTTGGCTACACCTTC. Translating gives CASSIFYSEGLGYTF.

The CDR3 nucleotides are TGTGCCAGCAGCTCGGGGACTAGCGGAATAGAGACCCAGTACTTC. It encodes CASSSGTSGIETQYF. V usage is TRBV13 and J usage is TRBJ2-5; 11 bases are a match to TRBD2. The CDR3 consists of 15 residues. The junction had 5 bases not matched to a gene; V was cut back by 4 bases and J by 4 bases. Germline assignment: CDR1 PRHDT and CDR2 FYEKMQ (reference sequence).

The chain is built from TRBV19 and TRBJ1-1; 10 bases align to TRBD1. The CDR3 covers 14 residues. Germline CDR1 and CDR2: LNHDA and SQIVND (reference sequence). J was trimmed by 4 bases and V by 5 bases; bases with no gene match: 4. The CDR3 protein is CASSPRDRGTEAFF. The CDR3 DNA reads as TGTGCCAGTAGTCCCCGGGACAGGGGCACTGAAGCTTTCTTT. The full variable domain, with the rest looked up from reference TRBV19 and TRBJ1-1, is DGGITQSPKYLFRKEGQNVTLSCEQNLNHDAMYWYRQDPGQGLRLIYYSQIVNDFQKGDIAEGYSVSREKKESFPLTVTSAQKNPTAFYLCASSPRDRGTEAFFGQGTRLTVV.

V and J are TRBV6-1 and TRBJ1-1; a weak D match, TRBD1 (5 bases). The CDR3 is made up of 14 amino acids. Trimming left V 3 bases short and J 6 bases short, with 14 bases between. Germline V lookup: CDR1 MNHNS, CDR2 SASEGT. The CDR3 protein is CASSDRGELAEAFF. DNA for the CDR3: TGTGCCAGCAGTGATCGGGGGGAACTAGCTGAAGCTTTCTTT.

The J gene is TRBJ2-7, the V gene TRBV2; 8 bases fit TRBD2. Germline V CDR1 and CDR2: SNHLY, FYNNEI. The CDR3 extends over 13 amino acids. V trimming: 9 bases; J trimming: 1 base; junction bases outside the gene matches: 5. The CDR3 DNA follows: TGTGCCAGTCGACTAGCGAAGTCCTACGAGCAGTACTTC. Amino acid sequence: CASRLAKSYEQYF.